These 26 T cell receptor beta chains were sequenced from one sample in a study of response to subunit inactivated influenza vaccine. TCRdb used MiXCR to reprocess the RT-PCR reads, holding one entry per CDR3 protein. The profile shows around 480,000 distinct CDR3 sequences, approximately 11% of them singletons. This material consisted of PBMCs from blood, taken around seven weeks after vaccination. These receptors were collected from a man in his forties or fifties who received an inactivated influenza vaccine.

The sample holds many counts of this clonotype. The chain couples TRBV24-1 to TRBJ2-5; D unclear. Germline CDR1 KGHDR, CDR2 SFDVKD. V lost 1 base and J lost 5, with 4 bases in between. The CDR3 length is 12 residues. CDR3 region: CATSDFSETQYF. Written as DNA, the CDR3 is TGTGCCACCAGTGATTTCTCGGAGACCCAGTACTTC.

This clonotype is deemed medium-sized. V and J are TRBV12-3 or TRBV12-4 and TRBJ2-7; no clear D. V shed 3 bases and J shed 0 bases, with 6 bases lying between them. The CDR3 totals 13 residues. The CDR3 DNA reads as TGTGCCAGCAGTTTTGGCAGCTCCTACGAGCAGTACTTC. Its protein is CASSFGSSYEQYF.

There are a few counts of this clonotype. The J gene is TRBJ1-1, the V gene TRBV7-9; 9 positions match TRBD1. Unmatched junction bases numbered 6, after V lost 1 base and J lost 3 bases. The V gene's germline CDR1 is SEHNR and CDR2 FQNEAQ (reference sequence). The CDR3 runs 16 residues. CDR3 in amino acids: CASSLVGGTGHTEAFF. CDR3 coding DNA: TGTGCCAGCAGCTTAGTAGGGGGGACAGGGCACACTGAAGCTTTCTTT.

The chain is built from TRBV5-1 and TRBJ2-7, with D possibly TRBD1 on 6 matching bases. CDR1 is SGHRS and CDR2 is YFSETQ in the germline V gene. The CDR3 is 15 amino acids. Between the trimmed V and J ends, which lost 0 bases and 4 bases, there was a span of 14 bases. In nucleotides, the CDR3 is TGCGCCAGCAGCTTGGAAGGACAGTCCACTTACGAGCAGTACTTC. Its translation is CASSLEGQSTYEQYF. Complete variable domain (other parts from reference TRBV5-1 and TRBJ2-7): KAGVTQTPRYLIKTRGQQVTLSCSPISGHRSVSWYQQTPGQGLQFLFEYFSETQRNKGNFPGRFSGRQFSNSRSEMNVSTLELGDSALYLCASSLEGQSTYEQYFGPGTRLTVT.

In its sample, this clonotype was seen many times. The chain employs TRBV10-3 and TRBJ2-1; D unresolved. V dropped 1 base and J dropped 10 bases, with 14 bases sitting between them. Germline V gene sequence: CDR1 ENHRY, CDR2 SYGVKD. The CDR3 is made up of 14 amino acids. The CDR3 region is CAISEFGSLLEQFF. The DNA of the CDR3 is TGTGCCATCAGTGAGTTTGGGTCCCTTTTAGAGCAGTTCTTC.

CDR3 in amino acids: CASSFLGLAGGSYNEQFF. CDR3 nucleotide sequence: TGTGCCAGCAGTTTCCTAGGACTAGCGGGGGGGTCGTACAATGAGCAGTTCTTC. The gene calls are TRBV12-3 or TRBV12-4 and TRBJ2-1; 15 bases are a match to TRBD2. V was clipped by 3 bases and J by 4 bases; unmatched bases: 7. The CDR3 length is 18 residues.

The DNA of the CDR3 is TGCGCCAGCAGCTCCCGGGCCCCCGGAGGCAATGAGCAGTTCTTC. The encoded protein is CASSSRAPGGNEQFF. V gene TRBV23-1 combines with J gene TRBJ2-1; weak D call: TRBD2 (5 bases). TRBV23-1 is an ORF, and what it does is uncertain. CDR3 length: 15 amino acids. Trimming shortened V by 6 bases and J by 6 bases, and 18 bases separated the two germline ends.

The rearrangement joins TRBV5-1 to TRBJ1-1, with D perhaps matching TRBD1 (5 bases). The CDR3 has 15 residues. CDR1 is SGHRS, CDR2 YFSETQ, per germline. V lost 1 base, J lost 1 base, and 11 bases lay in between. The CDR3 here is CASSLWGSENTEAFF. In DNA form, the CDR3 reads TGCGCCAGCAGCTTGTGGGGGTCCGAGAACACTGAAGCTTTCTTT.

The chain links TRBV10-3 to TRBJ2-5, with 7 bases lining up with TRBD1. Germline CDR1 reads ENHRY; CDR2 reads SYGVKD. The CDR3 loop spans 13 amino acids. The junction had 2 bases not matched to a gene; V was cut back by 6 bases and J by 1 base. The CDR3 protein is CAIRDRSQETQYF. The CDR3 DNA follows: TGTGCCATCAGGGACAGGAGCCAAGAGACCCAGTACTTC.

The V gene is TRBV9, the J gene TRBJ2-7; 11 bases line up with TRBD1. This CDR3 comprises 19 residues. Germline V gene lookup returns CDR1 SGDLS and CDR2 YYNGEE. V lost 0 bases and J lost 2; bases outside the gene matches: 13. The CDR3, as DNA: TGTGCCAGCAGCGTAGGGGGCTCCGCTTGGGGACAGGGGGCCTACGAGCAGTACTTC. Translation gives CASSVGGSAWGQGAYEQYF.

The rearrangement joins TRBV6-1 to TRBJ2-6; 9 bases are shared with TRBD2. Germline V lookup: CDR1 MNHNS, CDR2 SASEGT. This CDR3 has 16 residues. The DNA for the CDR3 is TGTGCGACCGAGCGGGAGGCCCCTTCGGGGGCCAACGTCCTGACTTTC. This codes for CATEREAPSGANVLTF.

This clonotype was counted a few times. The chain carries TRBV28 and TRBJ1-4, with D possibly matching TRBD1 (5 bases). From germline, CDR1 is MDHEN and CDR2 SYDVKM. The CDR3 runs 15 residues. The V end was cut by 2 bases, the J end by 10 bases, with 17 bases between. CDR3 DNA sequence: TGTGCCAGCAGTTTAGGGGGACTGGACCAGGGAAAACTGTTTTTT. Translating it yields CASSLGGLDQGKLFF.

This clonotype has a count of ten or more. V gene TRBV29-1 combines with J gene TRBJ2-5, with TRBD1 matching 10 bases. The germline V gene has CDR1 SQVTM and CDR2 ANQGSEA. V shed 4 bases, J shed 3 bases, and the junction held 5 bases outside the gene matches. CDR3 length equals 14 residues. The DNA for the CDR3 is TGCAGCGTTGGCGGACAGGGGGGGGAAGAGACCCAGTACTTC. This codes for CSVGGQGGEETQYF.

The table lists this clonotype with a few counts. The chain employs TRBV7-9 and TRBJ1-2; a possible D gene is TRBD1 (5 bases). Per germline, CDR1 SEHNR and CDR2 FQNEAQ (reference sequence). This CDR3 has 13 amino acids. Trimming removed 5 bases from V and 6 bases from J, with 13 bases in between. CDR3 nucleotides: TGTGCCAGCAGCATGACAGCGACGGATGGCTACACCTTC. Its protein is CASSMTATDGYTF.

The rearrangement links TRBV20-1 to TRBJ2-7; 7 bases fit TRBD2. Germline V gene data show CDR1 as DFQATT and CDR2 as SNEGSKA (reference sequence). V gave up 6 bases and J gave up 0 bases; unmatched junction bases: 17. The CDR3 is made up of 17 amino acids. CDR3 loop: CSALFLAERGISYEQYF. The CDR3 DNA follows: TGCAGTGCGTTGTTCCTAGCGGAGAGGGGAATCTCCTACGAGCAGTACTTC.

The chain carries TRBV5-1 and TRBJ2-2, with D maybe TRBD2 (5 bases). Trimming shortened V by 4 bases and J by 0 bases, and 10 bases separated the two germline ends. The CDR3 runs 15 residues. Germline V gene sequence: CDR1 SGHRS, CDR2 YFSETQ. The CDR3 nucleotides are TGCGCCAGCAGCCGGAGCGGCGCGAACACCGGGGAGCTGTTTTTT. Protein sequence: CASSRSGANTGELFF.

The chain uses TRBV5-6 and TRBJ2-3; no clear D. V lost 7 bases to trimming and J lost 0 bases, with 15 bases between them. There are 15 residues in the CDR3. The V gene's germline CDR1 is SGHDT and CDR2 YYEEEE. As DNA, the CDR3 is TGTGCCAGCCTTAGCACACGAAAAAGCACAGATACGCAGTATTTT. As protein: CASLSTRKSTDTQYF. Combining the CDR3 with reference TRBV5-6 and TRBJ2-3 gives the whole variable domain DAGVTQSPTHLIKTRGQQVTLRCSPKSGHDTVSWYQQALGQGPQFIFQYYEEEERQRGNFPDRFSGHQFPNYSSELNVNALLLGDSALYLCASLSTRKSTDTQYFGPGTRLTVL.

The chain carries TRBV6-5 and TRBJ2-1; 8 nucleotides align to TRBD2. The germline V gene has CDR1 MNHEY and CDR2 SVGAGI. This CDR3 region has 15 residues. The V gene end was trimmed by 2 bases and the J gene end by 1 base; junction bases not matched to a gene: 1. CDR3 in DNA: TGTGCCAGCAGTTACACTAGCGGTTCCTACAATGAGCAGTTCTTC. Encoded protein: CASSYTSGSYNEQFF.

CDR3 bases: TGTGCCAGCAGCGTAGAGGGGTGGGAGACCCAGTACTTC. This encodes CASSVEGWETQYF. This sequence joins TRBV9 and TRBJ2-5; a weak D match, TRBD1 (5 bases). The V and J ends lost 0 bases and 5 bases respectively, with 8 bases between them. Germline CDR1 and CDR2: SGDLS and YYNGEE. The CDR3 spans 13 residues.

J is TRBJ2-2 and V is TRBV7-6; D may be TRBD1 or TRBD2 (5 bases each). The CDR3 contains 15 residues. Germline V gene lookup returns CDR1 SGHVS and CDR2 FNYEAQ. Trimming pared 2 bases from V and 3 bases from J, leaving 10 bases between. The CDR3 region is CASSLNQGDTGELFF. Here the CDR3 DNA reads TGTGCCAGCAGCTTAAACCAGGGAGACACCGGGGAGCTGTTTTTT.

This clonotype was counted ten times or more. The V and J genes are TRBV12-3 or TRBV12-4 and TRBJ2-7; 10 nucleotides match TRBD1. The trim removed 6 bases at V and 0 bases at J, leaving 5 bases unmatched. The CDR3 spans 15 residues. CDR3 DNA sequence: TGTGCCAGCAGCCAGGGACAGGGGCTCTCCTACGAGCAGTACTTC. This codes for CASSQGQGLSYEQYF.

This chain uses TRBV5-6 with TRBJ2-5; unclear D gene. Germline loops: CDR1 SGHDT, CDR2 YYEEEE. V was pared by 0 bases and J by 5 bases, with 14 bases between. CDR3 length: 15 amino acids. The CDR3 DNA sequence: TGTGCCAGCAGCTTGGCTGGGCACCATGGGGAGACCCAGTACTTC. It codes for CASSLAGHHGETQYF. Using reference TRBV5-6 and TRBJ2-5 for the parts outside the CDR3, the full variable domain is DAGVTQSPTHLIKTRGQQVTLRCSPKSGHDTVSWYQQALGQGPQFIFQYYEEEERQRGNFPDRFSGHQFPNYSSELNVNALLLGDSALYLCASSLAGHHGETQYFGPGTRLLVL.

This clonotype was found a few times. The CDR3 reads CASSPPGGAQYF. For the CDR3, the DNA is TGTGCCAGCTCACCACCCGGGGGGGCGCAGTACTTC. The genes are TRBV18 and TRBJ2-7, with 8 bases matching TRBD2. The CDR3 is 12 amino acids. The V gene end was trimmed by 0 bases and the J gene end by 9 bases; junction bases not matched to a gene: 1. Germline CDR1 reads KGHSH; CDR2 reads LQKENI.

This clonotype showed up many times. The chain combines TRBV20-1 with TRBJ2-5; D is unresolved. CDR3 length: 10 residues. V lost 4 bases, J lost 3 bases, and 3 bases lay in between. Looked up from germline, CDR1 is DFQATT and CDR2 is SNEGSKA (reference sequence). CDR3 protein: CSAIEETQYF. For the CDR3, the DNA is TGCAGTGCTATCGAAGAGACCCAGTACTTC.

The chain uses TRBV5-1 and TRBJ2-1; D is possibly TRBD1 or TRBD2 (6 bases each). Trimming left V 5 bases short and J 9 bases short, with 18 bases between. The CDR3 sequence is 14 residues long. CDR1 and CDR2 (germline): SGHRS, YFSETQ. The DNA for the CDR3 is TGCGCCAGCAGAGGCGGGATGGGGGGCGGTGAGCAGTTCTTC. Its translation is CASRGGMGGGEQFF.

This clonotype was recorded a few times. The chain couples TRBV4-3 to TRBJ1-2, with D possibly matching TRBD1 (5 bases). There are 14 residues in the CDR3. V was trimmed by 0 bases and J by 8 bases, leaving 13 bases between them. From germline, CDR1 is LGHNA and CDR2 YSLEER. The CDR3 bases are TGCGCCAGCAGCCAAGATGCAGGGTCTTTCGGCTACACCTTC. Encoded protein: CASSQDAGSFGYTF.